The sequence of this T cell receptor beta chain was determined in a study of vaccination effects on CD4 cells after COVID-19 (dated by TCRdb to about 2022). Regarding the complete study: Post-vaccine samples across the study were collected a median of 72 days after the second dose, with a range of 14 to 241. The study compared SARS-CoV-2 spike-specific CD4+ TCR repertoires before and after mRNA vaccination in COVID-19 convalescent patients and infection-naive vaccine recipients. Altogether, some ten COVID-19 convalescent patients and several SARS-CoV-2-naive healthy vaccine recipients made up the full study. Cultures from other donors in the study were sequenced with the Oncomine TCR Beta short-read assay on an Illumina iSeq 100. Overall study results and their limits: The study was limited by a small number of convalescent patients, and early post-infection timepoints were lacking. In healthy vaccine recipients, vaccine-induced clones were almost all SARS-CoV-2 mono-reactive, with only 1 of 255 cross-reactive with common cold coronaviruses. Marked clonal contraction was observed in both infection-induced and vaccine-induced clones at late post-vaccination timepoints, consistent with waning T cell responses.

Trimming takes 6 bases off V and 6 bases off J; junction bases not matched to a gene: 9. The germline V gene yields ENHRY for CDR1 and SYGVKD for CDR2. The CDR3, from cysteine to phenylalanine, totals 14 residues. Only the CDR3 region is kept as DNA, spanning 42 bases read in frame from base 1. This clone was detected a few times. It has no known antigen specificity. No base quality information exists; no much larger clone differs at one position. To identify antigen-specific CD4+ T cell clonotypes by their expansion, the ViraFEST assay first stimulated PBMC with viral peptide pools and then applied TCR sequencing. After about 10 days of culture, CD4+ T cells were isolated with the EasySep CD4+ T cell isolation kit. Two doses of either the BNT162b2 or the mRNA-1273 mRNA SARS-CoV-2 vaccine were administered to participants. Healthy vaccine recipients had no prior SARS-CoV-2 infection, confirmed by negative nucleocapsid antibodies before and after vaccination. Roughly 1.9 million PBMC per well were cultured with 8.5 to 10 ug/ml peptides in IMDM containing around 5.3% human AB serum, around 10 IU/ml IL-2 and gentamicin. On days 3 and 7, half of the culture medium was replaced with fresh IL-2-containing medium. Unless noted otherwise, every peptide stimulation condition was grown in triplicate wells. PBMC were separated from whole blood using Ficoll-Paque Plus gradient centrifugation and were then either cryopreserved at -140C or used fresh. The spike proteins of SARS-CoV-2 and of the common cold coronaviruses HCoV-NL63, HCoV-OC43 and HCoV-229E were spanned by overlapping peptide pools. Genomic DNA was extracted from cultured CD4+ T cells with the QIAamp micro DNA kit.

To prepare the library, the immunoSEQ multiplex PCR assay was applied. DNA from the CD4+ T cells that had been cultured and isolated underwent TCR beta CDR3 sequencing. From the authors' description of their analysis: The analysis removed non-productive TCR sequences, trimmed reads to the CDR3 region, and retained only CDR3s that were 7 or more amino acids long. The MANAFEST web app was used to identify antigen-specific clonotypes by comparing expansion in peptide wells with expansion in reference cultures. For clones to be considered positive, expansion at FDR<0.05 versus reference and all other wells, an odds ratio above 5, and a frequency above 0.1% in two replicate wells were required. A clonotype was called cross-reactive if it was significantly expanded both in SARS-CoV-2 spike wells and in at least one common cold coronavirus spike condition. CDR3 similarity was assessed by Levenshtein distance using the stringdist R package, and unrooted trees were constructed with ape in R 3.6.1. TCRdb mirrors the immuneACCESS table, restricted to in-frame sequences. Some clones are absent from its copies; in checked studies, under half trace to an unresolved V gene, and the reason for the others is unknown. For V, J and clone size, that table is used; D and trimming come from the DNA. This sample holds 64,000 or so clones; just under 80% were observed only once. Less than 2.5% of the sample is taken by the ten largest.

The sequencing used CD4+ T cells from PBMCs cultured with HCoV-OC43 spike peptides, collected after COVID-19 vaccination. The meaning of the sample's cell subset or site label: HCoV-OC43 spike overlapping peptide pool stimulation. This clonotype was sampled from a human donor who received a COVID-19 vaccine. The chain is made from TRBV10-3 and TRBJ1-1, with 8 junctional bases fitting TRBD1. Here is the DNA: TGTGCCATCAGGAAGGCCGACAGGGGCGCTGAAGCTTTCTTT. Its translation reads: CAIRKADRGAEAFF.